The 7 T cell receptor beta chains in this list originate from one sample, sequenced in a study of radiotherapy plus CTLA-4 blockade in lung cancer. Profiling relied on immunoSEQ multiplex PCR, and the TCRdb table lists in-frame clones only, not all of them. The sample holds over 85,000 clones; roughly 74% are singletons and the top ten take around 2.7%. The sample in question was peripheral blood, obtained from a patient treated with radiotherapy plus ipilimumab. All receptors come from a human donor with non-small cell lung cancer who had a partial response to radiotherapy plus ipilimumab. Some clones in this sample may be carry-over from other donors' samples.

The J gene is TRBJ1-1, the V gene TRBV2, with D tentatively TRBD1 (5 bases). Germline V lookup: CDR1 SNHLY, CDR2 FYNNEI. The CDR3 is 15 amino acids. V was pared by 4 bases and J by 4 bases, with 16 bases between. The CDR3 loop reads CASSASRAGGTEAFF. The DNA of the CDR3 is TGTGCCAGCAGTGCTTCCAGGGCCGGTGGCACTGAAGCTTTCTTT.

This chain uses TRBV6-6 with TRBJ2-3; D is perhaps TRBD2 (5 bases). The CDR3 length is 14 residues. V lost 6 bases, J lost 7 bases, and 17 bases lay in between. Germline V gene lookup returns CDR1 MNHNY and CDR2 SVGAGI (reference sequence). The CDR3 reads CASSPRTGMHTQYF. The DNA of the CDR3 is TGTGCCAGCAGCCCCAGGACGGGAATGCATACGCAGTATTTT.

The chain joins TRBV29-1 to TRBJ2-5; the match to TRBD1 covers 8 bases. Germline V gives CDR1 SQVTM, CDR2 ANQGSEA. This CDR3 has 13 residues. The V and J ends lost 6 bases and 5 bases, in that order; junction bases with no gene match: 8. The CDR3: CSVPRGPDETQYF. In DNA, the CDR3 is TGCAGCGTGCCCAGGGGGCCGGATGAGACCCAGTACTTC. Combining the CDR3 with reference TRBV29-1 and TRBJ2-5 gives the whole variable domain SAVISQKPSRDICQRGTSLTIQCQVDSQVTMMFWYRQQPGQSLTLIATANQGSEATYESGFVIDKFPISRPNLTFSTLTVSNMSPEDSSIYLCSVPRGPDETQYFGPGTRLLVL.

The V and J genes are TRBV7-2 and TRBJ1-1, with D unclear. The CDR3 loop spans 14 amino acids. Germline assignment: CDR1 SGHTA and CDR2 FQGNSA. Between the trimmed V and J ends, which lost 7 bases and 7 bases, there was a span of 19 bases. The CDR3 DNA follows: TGTGCCAGCAACGTGGGAGGGATAGGGTTTGAAGCTTTCTTT. Protein sequence: CASNVGGIGFEAFF. Together with reference TRBV7-2 and TRBJ1-1, the CDR3 gives the full variable domain: GAGVSQSPSNKVTEKGKDVELRCDPISGHTALYWYRQSLGQGLEFLIYFQGNSAPDKSGLPSDRFSAERTGGSVSTLTIQRTQQEDSAVYLCASNVGGIGFEAFFGQGTRLTVV.

V and J are TRBV6-5 and TRBJ2-7; the D gene is possibly TRBD1 (6 bases). Germline lookup yields CDR1 MNHEY and CDR2 SVGAGI. The CDR3 is 14 residues long. Trimming left V 5 bases short and J 0 bases short, with 11 bases between. The CDR3 nucleotides read TGTGCCAGCAGTCCCGACAGGAACTCCTACGAGCAGTACTTC. Translation gives CASSPDRNSYEQYF.

The CDR3 spells CASSSGLAGSADTQYF. Here the CDR3 DNA reads TGTGCCAGCAGCTCAGGACTAGCGGGTTCTGCAGATACGCAGTATTTT. V usage is TRBV11-3 and J usage is TRBJ2-3, with 11 bases identical to TRBD2. Germline CDR1 is SGHNT and CDR2 is YENEEA. V was clipped by 4 bases and J by 4 bases; unmatched bases: 7. This CDR3 region has 16 residues.

Regarding this clone: Additional DNA sequences in this sample encode the identical CDR3. V gene TRBV7-2 combines with J gene TRBJ2-7, with D possibly TRBD2 on 5 matching bases. V lost 1 base and J lost 0, with 10 bases in between. Germline CDR1 SGHTA, CDR2 FQGNSA. The CDR3 contains 15 residues. The CDR3 protein is CASSLGGGSSYEQYF. The CDR3 coding sequence is TGTGCCAGCAGCTTAGGCGGAGGCAGCTCCTACGAGCAGTACTTC.